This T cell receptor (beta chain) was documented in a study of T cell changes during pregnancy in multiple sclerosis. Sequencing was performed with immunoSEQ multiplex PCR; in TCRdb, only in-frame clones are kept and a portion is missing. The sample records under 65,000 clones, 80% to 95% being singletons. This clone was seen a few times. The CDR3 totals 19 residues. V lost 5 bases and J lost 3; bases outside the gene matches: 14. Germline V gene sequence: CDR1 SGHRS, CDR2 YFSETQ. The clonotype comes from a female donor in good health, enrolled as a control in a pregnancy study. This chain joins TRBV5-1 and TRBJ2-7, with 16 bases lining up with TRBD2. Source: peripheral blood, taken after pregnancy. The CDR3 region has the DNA TGCGCCAGCAGATCCGGGACTAGCGGGGGGGCCTTCTCTGGCTACGAGCAGTACTTC. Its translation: CASRSGTSGGAFSGYEQYF.